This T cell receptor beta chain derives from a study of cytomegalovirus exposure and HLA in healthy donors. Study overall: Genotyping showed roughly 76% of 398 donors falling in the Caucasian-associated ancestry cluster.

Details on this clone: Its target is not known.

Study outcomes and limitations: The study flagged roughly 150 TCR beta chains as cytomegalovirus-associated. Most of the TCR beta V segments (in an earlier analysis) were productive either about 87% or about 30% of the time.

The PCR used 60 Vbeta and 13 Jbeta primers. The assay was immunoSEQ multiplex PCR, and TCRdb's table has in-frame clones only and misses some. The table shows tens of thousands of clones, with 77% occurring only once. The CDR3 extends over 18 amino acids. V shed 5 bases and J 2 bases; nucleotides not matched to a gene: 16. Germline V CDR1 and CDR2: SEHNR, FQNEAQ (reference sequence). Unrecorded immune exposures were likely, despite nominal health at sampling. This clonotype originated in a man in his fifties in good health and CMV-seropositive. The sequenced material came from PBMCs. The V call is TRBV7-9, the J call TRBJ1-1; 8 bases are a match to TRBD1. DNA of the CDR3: TGTGCCAGCAGCCGAGGGGGAGGACAGGGCATCCTTAACACTGAAGCTTTCTTT. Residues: CASSRGGGQGILNTEAFF. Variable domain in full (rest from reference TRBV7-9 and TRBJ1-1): DTGVSQNPRHKITKRGQNVTFRCDPISEHNRLYWYRQTLGQGPEFLTYFQNEAQLEKSRLLSDRFSAERPKGSFSTLEIQRTEQGDSAMYLCASSRGGGQGILNTEAFFGQGTRLTVV.